This T cell receptor beta chain was retrieved from a study of shared clonotypes between healthy human individuals (TCRdb year 2020). Regarding the study in general: The cohort included three men and two women between 18 and 49 years of age. For each donor, three plates each were used for CD4 naive and CD4 memory, two plates were used for CD8 naive, and one plate was used for CD8 memory. To estimate repertoire size and how much clonotypes are shared between individuals, the study performed deep sequencing of blood TCR repertoires from a handful of healthy adults. To increase sequencing depth and limit assay-specific biases, different laboratories used diverse techniques to prepare libraries and sequence TCR repertoires. Leukapheresis yielded between about 0.9 and 8.9 billion PBMCs per donor. The study at large found these results: The small number of donors limited the genetic and exposure-history diversity represented. Sharing across several donors was observed for around 5% of naive CD4, over 3% of naive CD8, 2% to 2.5% of memory CD4, and roughly 0.43% of memory CD8 clonotypes. Compared with non-shared clonotypes, clonotypes shared by all four sorted-subset donors had higher generation probabilities. Larger estimated clonotype richness was generally found for naive subsets than for memory subsets. Based on pairwise subsampling, the degree of clonotype sharing among donors was expected to be affected by sequencing depth. Sampling was restricted to blood, and TCR repertoires in tissues likely differ from the TCR repertoires found in blood. Rarefaction of sorted-subset datasets indicated incomplete sequencing despite the large sequencing depth.

Per the germline V gene, SGHNT is the CDR1 and YENEEA is the CDR2. The CDR3 goes from the cysteine to the phenylalanine over 15 residues. Of all the DNA, just the CDR3 is kept, 45 bases in frame from base 1. The trim is 0 bases for V and 4 bases for J, with a gap of 11 bases between the germline ends. Using the deep immunoSEQ assay, TCR CDR3 regions were amplified from genomic DNA by multiplex PCR. Extracted genomic DNA from each cell subset was distributed evenly across all wells of several immunoSEQ 96-well plates, and each plate was treated as a replicate. For sorted subsets, each replicate PCR was loaded with approximately 200 ng genomic DNA, equivalent to 25,000 to 35,000 T cell genomes. Purified libraries were measured with a Qubit 3.0 fluorometer, size-checked on a Bioanalyzer 2100, and measured again with the KAPA Library Quantification kit. Each immunoSEQ 96-well plate was sequenced on its own single-read 150-cycle Illumina NextSeq 550 flow cell. The authors' pipeline ran thus. Because the immunoSEQ output included only junctional sequences and no quality scores, the filtering could not be the same as the filtering used for full-length reads. Sequences were annotated with PyIR, a Python wrapper for IgBLAST v1.9, and V/J genes and CDR3 were assigned using IMGT germline references. Reads were filtered out if the reads had weak V/J assignments (E-value above 1e-6), no CDR3, stop codons, out-of-frame junctions, or ambiguous translated residues. A V3J clonotype was defined by an identical inferred V gene, J gene, and CDR3 amino acid sequence. Percentage overlap between repertoires was calculated by dividing the number of shared unique clonotypes by the size of the smaller repertoire. Three approaches were used to assess repertoire richness: RTK rarefaction, the Chao1 estimator, and Recon v2.1 estimates of unobserved clonotypes. Generation probabilities were computed with OLGA for all TCRbeta clonotypes obtained by the gDNA method from several donors. TCRdb holds this immuneACCESS table with in-frame rearrangements only. Some clones are missing; in checked studies, unresolved V genes explain under half, and the rest has no known cause. That table supplies the V and J calls and clone size; D and trimming were determined from the DNA. The sample table lists 2 million to 3 million clones, around nine tenths of them with a count of one. Around 0.14% of the sample comes from the top ten.

The donors were healthy, HIV-negative adults who had no recently reported acute infections or vaccinations. Only Caucasian adults living in Nashville, Tennessee, USA were represented among the donors. CD4+ T cells were enriched by magnetic negative selection, after which naive cells were positively selected on CD45RA and the negative fraction was taken as the memory subset. Blood was obtained by leukapheresis, after which PBMCs were separated by Ficoll-Histopaque density gradient centrifugation and cryopreserved in liquid nitrogen vapor phase. Analytical flow cytometry was used to check the purity and quantity of every magnetically sorted T cell population. Genomic DNA was isolated from every sorted fraction and measured by UV absorbance on a Nanodrop 2000c. This clone was detected once. Its target antigen remains unknown. Base qualities were left out, and no much larger clone turns up one base away.

This TCR was sampled from a man younger than 30 in good health. The sequence joins TRBV11-3 to TRBJ2-3; TRBD2 is possibly the D segment (6 matching bases). Specimen: naive CD4+ T cells sorted from blood. According to the study, the label for this sample's cell subset or site signals: CD45RA+ positively selected. The base sequence is TGTGCCAGCAGCTTAGAGGGGCTAGCGTCAGATACGCAGTATTTT. The translation is CASSLEGLASDTQYF.